Listed below are T cell receptor beta chains from one sample, sequenced in a study of T-cell reconstitution after alpha-beta-depleted transplantation in children. TCRdb reanalysed the PCR reads using MiXCR and keeps one entry per CDR3 protein. The table lists 280,000 or so distinct CDR3 sequences, roughly 11% of them singletons, with roughly a quarter in the top ten. The material was peripheral blood, obtained 180 days after TCRalphabeta/CD19-depleted stem cell transplant. The receptors stem from a male patient under 10 years old who had a stem cell transplant for chronic granulomatous disease, so the T cells may come from the graft donor. Both conserved end residues are part of each CDR3. The order of the fields is V gene, J gene, clone size, D gene, CDR3 protein, CDR3 DNA. The D gene is left open where the match is weak. The size of a clone is reported for some rows only, either as once, few or many, or as a class for expanded clones.

v_gene: TRBV28; j_gene: TRBJ2-7; abundance: many; d_gene: .; CDR3aa: CAVGRNQYF; CDR3nt: TGTGCCGTGGGGCGGAACCAGTACTTC
v_gene: TRBV7-8; j_gene: TRBJ1-5; abundance: many; d_gene: TRBD1; CDR3aa: CASSTGQGYQPQHF; CDR3nt: TGTGCCAGCAGCACGGGACAGGGATATCAGCCCCAGCATTTT
v_gene: TRBV29-1; j_gene: TRBJ2-7; abundance: many; d_gene: .; CDR3aa: CSVVDYEQYF; CDR3nt: TGCAGCGTTGTTGACTACGAGCAGTACTTC
v_gene: TRBV5-1; j_gene: TRBJ2-2; abundance: many; d_gene: TRBD2; CDR3aa: CASSPRTSEDTGELFF; CDR3nt: TGCGCCAGCAGCCCACGGACTAGCGAGGACACCGGGGAGCTGTTTTTT
v_gene: TRBV7-2; j_gene: TRBJ2-7; abundance: many; d_gene: TRBD1; CDR3aa: CASSRTTGFYEQYF; CDR3nt: TGTGCCAGCAGCCGCACGACAGGGTTCTACGAGCAGTACTTC
v_gene: TRBV12-3/TRBV12-4; j_gene: TRBJ1-1; abundance: many; d_gene: .; CDR3aa: CASHSRFANTEAFF; CDR3nt: TGTGCCAGTCATTCCCGCTTCGCAAACACTGAAGCTTTCTTT
v_gene: TRBV24-1; j_gene: TRBJ2-3; abundance: many; d_gene: .; CDR3aa: CATSDRTGRTDTQYF; CDR3nt: TGTGCCACCAGTGATCGTACAGGACGCACAGATACGCAGTATTTT
v_gene: TRBV7-2; j_gene: TRBJ2-1; abundance: many; d_gene: TRBD1; CDR3aa: CASSSGQGVDEQFF; CDR3nt: TGTGCCAGCAGCTCCGGACAGGGTGTCGATGAGCAGTTCTTC
v_gene: TRBV29-1; j_gene: TRBJ2-3; abundance: many; d_gene: .; CDR3aa: CSAPKSKTPTDTQYF; CDR3nt: TGCAGCGCCCCAAAATCAAAAACCCCCACAGATACGCAGTATTTT
v_gene: TRBV18; j_gene: TRBJ1-5; abundance: few; d_gene: .; CDR3aa: CASSPGRERNQPQHF; CDR3nt: TGTGCCAGCTCACCAGGACGGGAGAGGAATCAGCCCCAGCATTTT
v_gene: TRBV18; j_gene: TRBJ2-2; abundance: .; d_gene: TRBD1; CDR3aa: CASSDKTGGNTGELFF; CDR3nt: TGTGCCAGCTCAGACAAGACAGGGGGGAACACCGGGGAGCTGTTTTTT
v_gene: TRBV29-1; j_gene: TRBJ1-1; abundance: many; d_gene: .; CDR3aa: CSVATRTEAFF; CDR3nt: TGCAGCGTTGCGACGAGGACTGAAGCTTTCTTT
v_gene: TRBV29-1; j_gene: TRBJ2-7; abundance: many; d_gene: .; CDR3aa: CSVRRNYEQYF; CDR3nt: TGCAGCGTCCGACGGAACTACGAGCAGTACTTC
v_gene: TRBV5-6; j_gene: TRBJ2-5; abundance: many; d_gene: TRBD1; CDR3aa: CASSLVPGGETQYF; CDR3nt: TGTGCCAGCAGCTTGGTTCCAGGGGGAGAGACCCAGTACTTC